The T cell receptor beta chain under discussion was sequenced for a study of naive and memory T cell subsets (dated by TCRdb to about 2017). About the full investigation: The study applied an open-source, UMI-based TCR alpha and beta sequencing pipeline to sorted naive and memory peripheral blood T cell subsets. The functional CMV T cell responses agreed completely with IgG serology results. RNA was DNase-treated and reverse transcribed with TCR constant-region primers, mostly using SuperScript III. Overall study results and their limits: No ground truth was available to validate the repertoire findings for the naive and memory subsets. The abundance of TCRs followed a power law with an exponent that differed between naive and memory subsets yet stayed consistent across the three individuals. In both CD4 and CD8 cells, going from naive through CM, EM and EMRA, the Gini index went up while Shannon and inverse Simpson diversity went down. After error correction, only a single occurrence was seen for over 90% of naive TCR sequences, so much steeper abundance distributions were produced than in memory subsets. Clonotypes were defined as single alpha or beta chain sequences, not paired alpha/beta receptors. Naive repertoires, especially CD8, contained a few larger clonotypes, possibly memory cells re-expressing CD45RA. RNA-based TCR counts may be affected by expression changes linked to T cell activation and differentiation.

The germline V gene specifies MNHEY as CDR1 and SVGAGI as CDR2. Trimming takes 0 bases from V and 6 bases from J, and the germline ends sit 14 bases apart. Including cysteine and phenylalanine, the CDR3 has 15 amino acids. Solely the CDR3 DNA is kept, with 45 bases framed from the first base. Libraries were built with UMI-ligation and nested PCR. An equimolar mix of two oligonucleotides covering both TRBC1 and TRBC2 was used as the beta constant-region primer. The ligated cDNA went through four rounds of PCR with nested alpha and beta constant-region primers together with the SP2 primer. A single-stranded oligonucleotide containing the SP2 primer and a 12-nucleotide UMI was joined to the 3' end of the cDNA by T4 RNA ligase 1. The ligation reaction was incubated at 16°C for 20-24 hours. To avoid over-amplification, PCR2 was usually performed as a SYBR Green qPCR and halted once a predetermined threshold was reached. All purifications after the first were performed with Agencourt AMPure XP magnetic beads. Libraries were quantified by Qubit and checked on a TapeStation, where a main peak was expected near 650 bp. Pooled libraries were sequenced on an Illumina MiSeq with v2 2x251 paired-end kits, typically giving roughly 0.9-2.1 million reads per sample. Each sample library was pooled at roughly 4.1 nM, and about 5-7% PhiX was included to improve cluster recognition. Concerning the study's data processing: Using tag matching that tolerated one base-pair mismatch, Decombinator assigned V and J genes to FASTQ reads that had been processed by Demultiplexor. By using UMIs, Collapsinator corrected both sequencing errors and the frequency errors caused by PCR heterogeneity. TCRs were translated and CDR3s were extracted from the conserved cysteine to the FGXG phenylalanine by CDR3Translator, with non-productive sequences being flagged. Repertoires were subsampled to equal numbers of UMI-defined TCRs before Gini, Shannon entropy and inverse Simpson indices were calculated. Power-law fits to clonotype abundance distributions were performed by maximum likelihood within the linear range. For one naive CD8 sample, the pipeline and MIGEC produced similar UMI counts, unique TCR numbers and clonal distributions. One analysis removed from the naive repertoire any naive TCRs that were also found in any memory subset from the same donor. A set of some 7,000 CMV-associated CDR3 sequences, compiled from VDJdb and a published dataset, was used to search the repertoires. The raw public data were reprocessed by TCRdb itself: fastp quality trimming at Q25, MiXCR clonotype calling, in-frame beta chains only. Entries are consolidated by CDR3 protein sequence, retaining the most common genes and DNA. Here the V and J calls rest on TCRdb's processing, not on the authors' analysis. This sample gives 90,000 to 120,000 distinct CDR3 sequences in total; around 15% of them show up just once. Of the sample, roughly 2.8% falls within the top ten clones.

This clonotype was counted a few times. Its antigen is unknown. No qualities accompany the bases; no much larger clone lies one base away. Separate amplification of TCR alpha and beta chain libraries was performed from the second PCR step onward. CMV status of each donor was established by measuring IFNgamma production from CD4+ T cells after fresh PBMCs were stimulated overnight with CMV viral lysate. CD4 T cells were positively selected with Miltenyi beads, followed by positive selection of CD8 T cells from the CD4-negative fraction. After staining for CD3, CD4, CD8, CD45RA, CD27 and a live/dead dye, cells were sorted on a BD Aria II into four subsets based on CD45RA and CD27. A few healthy volunteers provided blood, and each donor's sample was split into CD4 and CD8 T cells and then further divided into four differentiation subsets. About 120 ml of peripheral blood was collected from each donor, and PBMC were isolated from the blood using Ficoll-Paque PLUS density-gradient centrifugation. Sorted cells were lysed in RLT buffer, and RNA was extracted with a Qiagen RNeasy kit and stored at -80°C.

The chain joins TRBV6-5 to TRBJ1-2; TRBD1 could be the D gene, as 5 bases match. Sequencing was performed on naive CD8+ T cells from blood. The sample's cell subset or site label, decoded: naive T cells, CD45RA high CD27+. This TCR was sampled from a human donor in good health. The encoded CDR3 is CASSYSIRGADGYTF. The DNA sequence follows: TGTGCCAGCAGTTACTCGATAAGGGGCGCGGATGGCTACACCTTC.